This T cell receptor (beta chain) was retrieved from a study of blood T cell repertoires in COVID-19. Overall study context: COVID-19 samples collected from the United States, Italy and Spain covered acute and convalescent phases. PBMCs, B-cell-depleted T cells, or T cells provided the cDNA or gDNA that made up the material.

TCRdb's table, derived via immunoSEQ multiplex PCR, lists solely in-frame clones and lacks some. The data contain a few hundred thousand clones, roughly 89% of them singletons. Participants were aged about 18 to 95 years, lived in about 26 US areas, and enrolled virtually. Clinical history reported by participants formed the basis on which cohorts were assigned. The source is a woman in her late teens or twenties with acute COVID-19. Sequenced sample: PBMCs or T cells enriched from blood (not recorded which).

This chain's CDR3 is CSASDGRGYEQYF. CDR3 bases: TGCAGTGCTAGTGACGGGAGGGGGTACGAGCAGTACTTC. The rearrangement links TRBV20-1 to TRBJ2-7; 8 bases match TRBD2. With V trimmed by 3 bases and J by 4 bases, 5 bases remained unmatched. This CDR3 comprises 13 residues. In germline, CDR1 is DFQATT, CDR2 SNEGSKA (reference sequence).